The clone carrying this T cell receptor (beta chain) was detected only once. This table comes from immunoSEQ multiplex PCR, and its TCRdb copy is limited to in-frame clones, with some not included. There are approximately 310,000 clones in the sample; approximately 83% occur only once, and under 2.5% lies in the top ten. These data originate in a study of blood T cell repertoires in COVID-19. The sequence came from a young man who had recovered from COVID-19. Sequencing input: PBMCs or T cells enriched from blood (not recorded which).

CDR3 sequence: CATREGRGNTEAFF. CDR3 nucleotide sequence: TGTGCCACCAGGGAGGGTAGGGGGAACACTGAAGCTTTCTTT. V is TRBV24-1 and J is TRBJ1-1, with D possibly being TRBD1 (5 bases). The germline gives CDR1 KGHDR, CDR2 SFDVKD. V was cut by 7 bases and J by 1 base, with 12 bases left in between. This CDR3 has 14 residues.